One and the same sample provided the 11 T cell receptor beta chains below, sequenced in a study of CD8+CD57+ T cells in acquired aplastic anemia. Those patients picked for sequencing had displayed CD8+CD57+ cell expansion on flow cytometry. The study profiled TCR beta VDJ and CDR3 using genomic DNA as template. Via MiXCR, TCRdb re-called the reads, giving one row per CDR3 protein. The table includes hundreds of thousands of distinct CDR3 sequences, 25% to 40% detected once. Material: sorted CD4+, CD8+, or CD8+CD57+ T cells (not recorded which) from PBMCs. The receptor source for this set is a human donor with aplastic anemia.

The chain recombines TRBV9 with TRBJ2-1, with 9 positions matching TRBD2. The CDR3 is 15 amino acids. The germline V gene has CDR1 SGDLS and CDR2 YYNGEE. J was trimmed by 2 bases and V by 3 bases; bases with no gene match: 3. The CDR3 DNA is TGTGCCAGCAGCGCTAGCGGGGCCCCCTACAATGAGCAGTTCTTC. Protein product: CASSASGAPYNEQFF. Supplemented by reference TRBV9 and TRBJ2-1, the full variable domain reads DSGVTQTPKHLITATGQRVTLRCSPRSGDLSVYWYQQSLDQGLQFLIQYYNGEERAKGNILERFSAQQFPDLHSELNLSSLELGDSALYFCASSASGAPYNEQFFGPGTRLTVL.

The chain couples TRBV5-1 to TRBJ2-7; maybe TRBD1 (6 bases). The better agreement between TRBJ2-1 and the DNA end casts doubt on the J call. Germline-derived CDR1 and CDR2 are SGHRS and YFSETQ. This CDR3 contains 14 residues. This CDR3 reads CASSLLQGENEQFF. The CDR3 DNA sequence: TGCGCCAGCAGCTTGTTACAGGGTGAGAATGAGCAGTTCTTC.

About this clonotype itself: This could be a read error, since a much larger clone is one nucleotide away. The CDR3 DNA sequence: TGTGCCAGCAGCTCCTCAGGCACCTACCCCCCTAACTATGACTACACCTTC. Translated, it gives CASSSSGTYPPNYDYTF. The gene calls are TRBV11-1 and TRBJ1-2; D not certain. This CDR3 is built from 17 residues. Germline loops: CDR1 SGHAT, CDR2 FQDESV (reference sequence).

This rearrangement joins TRBV5-1 to TRBJ2-3; 7 positions match TRBD1. The CDR3 is 15 amino acids. CDR1 is SGHRS, CDR2 YFSETQ, per germline. The V segment lost 4 bases and the J segment 4 bases; nucleotides outside the gene matches: 9. CDR3 sequence (DNA): TGCGCCAGCAGCGAAACGAATGGACAGGCAGATACGCAGTATTTT. Translated: CASSETNGQADTQYF.

The CDR3 protein is CASSDPAGGYGYTF. CDR3 bases: TGTGCCAGCAGCGACCCGGCGGGGGGCTATGGCTACACCTTC. The chain is built from TRBV7-2 and TRBJ1-2, with D perhaps TRBD1 (5 bases). CDR1 is SGHTA, CDR2 FQGNSA, per germline. The CDR3 has 14 amino acids. V gave up 5 bases and J gave up 4 bases, with 14 bases separating them.

The count of this clonotype is one. A much larger clone is a single base away; this may be a read error. The chain carries TRBV7-3 and TRBJ1-3; no reliable D call. The germline V gene encodes CDR1 SGHTA and CDR2 FQGTGA. The CDR3 has 14 amino acids. The CDR3 DNA sequence: TGTGCCAGCGGCTTAGCAAGGAGCGGAAACACCATATATTTT. It codes for CASGLARSGNTIYF.

This clonotype came up once. The chain couples TRBV10-3 to TRBJ1-5; a possible D gene is TRBD1 (5 bases). Germline values: CDR1 ENHRY, CDR2 SYGVKD. The CDR3 covers 17 residues. Trimming took off 10 bases at V and 2 bases at J, with 24 bases between the two ends. The CDR3 coding sequence is TGTGCCAGCGCTTCCTTCACGAGGCCCAGGGGCAATCAGCCCCAGCATTTT. It specifies CASASFTRPRGNQPQHF.

There are a few counts of this clonotype. The chain joins TRBV20-1 to TRBJ1-1, with D maybe TRBD1 (5 bases). V was pared by 0 bases and J by 1 base, with 9 bases between. CDR1 is DFQATT and CDR2 is SNEGSKA in the germline V gene (reference sequence). CDR3 size: 14 residues. The CDR3 is CSARDDRPNTEAFF. The DNA for the CDR3 is TGCAGTGCTAGAGATGACAGACCGAACACTGAAGCTTTCTTT.

In its sample, this clonotype was seen once. The CDR3 loop is CASGTAPYGYTF. Written as DNA, the CDR3 is TGTGCCAGTGGGACAGCCCCCTATGGCTACACCTTC. V is TRBV12-3 or TRBV12-4 and J is TRBJ1-2, with 7 bases lining up with TRBD1. Trimming at V came to 9 bases and at J to 4 bases, leaving 5 bases not matched to a gene. The CDR3 loop spans 12 amino acids.

The sample holds many counts of this clonotype. V usage is TRBV7-9 and J usage is TRBJ1-2; D gene ambiguous. The V gene lost 0 bases and the J gene lost 4 bases, with 9 bases spanning the gap. Germline CDR1 SEHNR, CDR2 FQNEAQ (reference sequence). This CDR3 comprises 14 residues. The CDR3 loop is CASSLAGIVYGYTF. The CDR3 coding sequence is TGTGCCAGCAGCTTAGCAGGGATTGTCTATGGCTACACCTTC.

This clonotype has ten or more counts. The genes are TRBV3-1 and TRBJ1-6; D gene ambiguous. Germline CDR1 and CDR2: LGHDT and YNNKEL (reference sequence). The V end lost 1 base, the J end lost 7 bases, and 8 bases lay between the germline ends. The CDR3 sequence is 14 residues long. This CDR3 is CASSQGTGNSPLHF. The CDR3 DNA reads TGTGCCAGCAGCCAAGGGACCGGCAATTCACCCCTCCACTTT.